Following are 17 T cell receptor beta chains from one sample sequenced in a study of OX40 agonist ivuxolimab in advanced cancers. Using immunoSEQ multiplex PCR, the repertoire was profiled, and TCRdb retains in-frame clones only, with some absent. The repertoire holds 65,000 to 85,000 clones, with over 85% as singletons. Here the sequenced sample was CD4+ or CD8+ T cells sorted from blood, taken in a trial of the OX40 agonist ivuxolimab. These receptor sequences come from an adult with an advanced solid tumor such as melanoma, head and neck, liver or kidney cancer.

The rearrangement links TRBV7-3 to TRBJ2-2; D not certain. The CDR3 is made up of 14 amino acids. CDR1 is SGHTA and CDR2 is FQGTGA in the germline V gene. Trimming removed 1 base at V and 4 bases at J, with 7 bases between. CDR3 protein: CASSLMGGTGELFF. The CDR3 nucleotides read TGTGCCAGCAGCTTAATGGGCGGCACCGGGGAGCTGTTTTTT. Together with reference TRBV7-3 and TRBJ2-2, the CDR3 gives the full variable domain: GAGVSQTPSNKVTEKGKYVELRCDPISGHTALYWYRQSLGQGPEFLIYFQGTGAADDSGLPNDRFFAVRPEGSVSTLKIQRTERGDSAVYLCASSLMGGTGELFFGEGSRLTVL.

With regard to this clone: The missing conserved phenylalanine or tryptophan at the end of this CDR3 makes a read error likely. The DNA is left out, because the CDR3 cannot be placed on it with certainty; the CDR3 is given as TCRdb lists it. J is TRBJ1-2 and V is TRBV5-6; the D call in the table, TRBD1, was not verified against the DNA. The CDR3 has 12 amino acids, counting both end residues. In germline, CDR1 is SGHDT, CDR2 YYEEEE. CDR3 loop: CASSLGTGYVNV.

The CDR3: CASSINSGGTEAFF. In nucleotides, the CDR3 is TGTGCCAGCAGTATCAACAGTGGTGGGACTGAAGCTTTCTTT. V is TRBV6-1 and J is TRBJ1-1; D remains ambiguous. This CDR3 has 14 amino acids. Germline V lookup: CDR1 MNHNS, CDR2 SASEGT. With 5 bases removed from V and 5 bases from J, the gap between germline ends came to 15 bases.

The chain recombines TRBV29-1 with TRBJ2-1, with D hard to call. Trimming shortened V by 3 bases and J by 8 bases, and 8 bases separated the two germline ends. The CDR3 loop spans 11 amino acids. The V gene's germline CDR1 is SQVTM and CDR2 ANQGSEA. In DNA, the CDR3 is TGCAGCGTTGACCTGTTCGATGAGCAGTTCTTC. Its translation is CSVDLFDEQFF.

The chain uses TRBV27 and TRBJ1-6; 7 nucleotides agree with TRBD1. Looked up from germline, CDR1 is MNHEY and CDR2 is SMNVEV (reference sequence). The CDR3 consists of 15 residues. Trimming cost V 0 bases and J 9 bases; bases outside gene matches: 5. The CDR3: CASSLSNRGSSPLHF. CDR3 nucleotide sequence: TGTGCCAGCAGTTTATCGAACAGGGGTAGTTCACCCCTCCACTTT.

The chain employs TRBV9 and TRBJ2-7; D unresolved. The CDR3 loop spans 15 amino acids. Germline values: CDR1 SGDLS, CDR2 YYNGEE. Trimming removed 4 bases at V and 7 bases at J, with 21 bases between. The CDR3 DNA is TGTGCCAGCAGCTCTGGGTCGGCACCAGTGGGGGAGCAGTACTTC. It translates to CASSSGSAPVGEQYF.

The gene calls are TRBV4-1 and TRBJ1-2, with 8 bases that match TRBD1. The CDR3 has 17 amino acids. The germline gives CDR1 MGHRA, CDR2 YSYEKL. Trimming removed 0 bases from V and 5 bases from J; junction bases left unmatched: 11. The CDR3 DNA reads TGCGCCAGCAGCCAAGAGGCTGTTACCGGGACAGGTTATGGCTACACCTTC. Translating it yields CASSQEAVTGTGYGYTF.

This clone has only one observation. The V call is TRBV5-1, the J call TRBJ2-2; TRBD1 matches at 7 bases. The CDR3 sequence is 14 residues long. Germline CDR1 reads SGHRS; CDR2 reads YFSETQ. V was pared by 4 bases and J by 6 bases, with 6 bases of the junction left unmatched. CDR3 DNA sequence: TGCGCCAGCAGCCAAAAACAGGGGCCCGGGGAGCTGTTTTTT. Its translation: CASSQKQGPGELFF.

This clone was seen a handful of times. The chain couples TRBV30 to TRBJ1-6, with D possibly being TRBD1 (5 bases). The V end lost 0 bases, the J end lost 8 bases, and 11 bases lay between the germline ends. Germline V gene data show CDR1 as GTSNPN and CDR2 as SVGIG (reference sequence). The CDR3 is made up of 14 amino acids. CDR3: CAWSVGGVDSPLHF. CDR3 DNA: TGTGCCTGGAGTGTAGGAGGGGTCGATTCACCCCTCCACTTT.

V is TRBV5-1 and J is TRBJ2-7, with TRBD1 matching over 8 bases. With 4 bases clipped from V and 3 bases from J, the junction kept 6 bases outside the gene matches. This CDR3 region has 14 residues. Germline V CDR1 and CDR2: SGHRS, YFSETQ. CDR3 DNA: TGCGCCAGCAGCCGGGACAGGAGATACTACGAGCAGTACTTC. Its protein product is CASSRDRRYYEQYF.

The J gene is TRBJ1-5, the V gene TRBV27; D is perhaps TRBD1 (5 bases). Germline CDR1 reads MNHEY; CDR2 reads SMNVEV (reference sequence). The CDR3 loop spans 17 amino acids. V lost 8 bases to trimming and J lost 4 bases, with 24 bases between them. The CDR3: CASSLWGVGALNQPQHF. DNA of the CDR3: TGTGCCAGCTCCTTGTGGGGGGTAGGGGCCCTTAATCAGCCCCAGCATTTT.

The rearrangement links TRBV7-3 to TRBJ2-1; no firm D call. Germline CDR1 is SGHTA and CDR2 is FQGTGA. The CDR3 is 14 amino acids. V gave up 5 bases and J gave up 8 bases, with 16 bases separating them. The CDR3 spells CASSPAAPWDEQFF. The CDR3 DNA reads as TGTGCCAGCAGCCCCGCGGCCCCGTGGGATGAGCAGTTCTTC.

The chain couples TRBV5-1 to TRBJ2-1; 11 positions match TRBD2. The CDR3 consists of 19 residues. Unmatched junction bases numbered 17, after V lost 1 base and J lost 8 bases. Germline V gene sequence: CDR1 SGHRS, CDR2 YFSETQ. CDR3 region: CASSLRVVAGGPVTDEQFF. The CDR3 DNA sequence: TGCGCCAGCAGCTTGAGGGTTGTAGCGGGAGGGCCGGTGACAGATGAGCAGTTCTTC.

The V call is TRBV5-1, the J call TRBJ1-1; D is ambiguous. The CDR3 runs to 16 residues. The germline V and J ends were trimmed by 2 bases and 1 base, with 15 bases remaining between them. CDR1 is SGHRS, CDR2 YFSETQ, per germline. CDR3 bases: TGCGCCAGCAGCTTAGCAGCATCGGGAGCGAACACTGAAGCTTTCTTT. Protein product: CASSLAASGANTEAFF.

The CDR3 sequence is CASSEHSGGLGNEQFF. The CDR3 region has the DNA TGTGCCAGCAGTGAACATAGCGGGGGTCTCGGGAATGAGCAGTTCTTC. The chain links TRBV6-4 to TRBJ2-1, with 9 bases lining up with TRBD2. Trimming removed 3 bases from V and 7 bases from J; junction bases left unmatched: 10. Germline CDR1 MRHNA, CDR2 SNTAGT. CDR3 size: 16 residues.

The chain joins TRBV9 to TRBJ2-1, with 8 nucleotides matching TRBD1. Trimming removed 3 bases from V and 6 bases from J; junction bases left unmatched: 11. The length of the CDR3 is 16 residues. Per germline, CDR1 SGDLS and CDR2 YYNGEE. This CDR3 reads CASSASPGGGSNEQFF. The CDR3 bases are TGTGCCAGCAGCGCGAGTCCAGGGGGCGGTAGCAATGAGCAGTTCTTC. The complete variable domain, with remaining parts taken from reference TRBV9 and TRBJ2-1, reads DSGVTQTPKHLITATGQRVTLRCSPRSGDLSVYWYQQSLDQGLQFLIQYYNGEERAKGNILERFSAQQFPDLHSELNLSSLELGDSALYFCASSASPGGGSNEQFFGPGTRLTVL.

The chain recombines TRBV14 with TRBJ1-5; D unresolved. Trimming cost V 1 base and J 6 bases, with 13 bases left between them. The CDR3 loop spans 15 amino acids. From germline, CDR1 is SGHDN and CDR2 FVKESK. The CDR3 DNA sequence: TGTGCCAGCAGCCAAGGGGGAGGCTTAAGTCAGCCCCAGCATTTT. Its translation: CASSQGGGLSQPQHF.